This passage covers 13 T cell receptor beta chains from one sample sequenced in a study of cytomegalovirus exposure and HLA in healthy donors. The PCR used 60 Vbeta and 13 Jbeta primers. The protocol was immunoSEQ multiplex PCR, while the TCRdb copy is restricted to in-frame clones and leaves out a portion. This sample has 150,000 or so clones, with 65% to 80% found just once. The sample comprised PBMCs. These TCRs come from a man between 18 and 29 years old in good health and CMV-seropositive.

V and J are TRBV19 and TRBJ1-5, with D unclear. The V end lost 7 bases, the J end lost 5 bases, and 18 bases lay between the germline ends. Germline V gives CDR1 LNHDA, CDR2 SQIVND (reference sequence). This CDR3 is 15 amino acids long. In DNA form, the CDR3 reads TGTGCCAGTAATCTTAACGGGTACGGTCATCAGCCCCAGCATTTT. Translation: CASNLNGYGHQPQHF.

The V gene is TRBV11-3, the J gene TRBJ2-5; tentative D call: TRBD2 (5 bases). The CDR3 is 14 amino acids. Germline CDR1 and CDR2: SGHNT and YENEEA. Trimming took off 5 bases at V and 3 bases at J, with 13 bases between the two ends. In nucleotides, the CDR3 is TGTGCCAGCAGCGAGAGGGCTGGAGAAGAGACCCAGTACTTC. Amino acid sequence: CASSERAGEETQYF.

The chain recombines TRBV15 with TRBJ2-3; TRBD2 is a possible D gene (5 bases). The CDR3 covers 16 residues. V lost 0 bases and J 3 bases, leaving 13 bases between the germline ends. Germline V gives CDR1 LNHNV, CDR2 YYDKDF (reference sequence). CDR3 protein: CATSREPDLSTDTQYF. In nucleotides, the CDR3 is TGTGCCACCAGCAGAGAGCCGGACTTATCGACAGATACGCAGTATTTT.

The chain joins TRBV5-1 to TRBJ2-3, with a weak D call TRBD2 (5 bases). This CDR3 has 19 residues. The germline V and J ends were trimmed by 0 bases and 0 bases, with 20 bases remaining between them. The germline V gene has CDR1 SGHRS and CDR2 YFSETQ. This CDR3 is CASSLAPGILTPSTDTQYF. As DNA, the CDR3 is TGCGCCAGCAGCTTGGCCCCGGGGATTTTGACTCCTAGCACAGATACGCAGTATTTT.

Note on this clone: Other nucleotide sequences in the sample specify the same CDR3. V is TRBV5-1 and J is TRBJ2-2; tentative D call: TRBD1 (6 bases). The CDR3 has 13 residues. Germline V gene data show CDR1 as SGHRS and CDR2 as YFSETQ. V lost 1 base, J lost 5 bases, and 6 bases lay in between. This chain's CDR3 is CASSLTGTGELFF. In DNA, the CDR3 is TGCGCCAGCAGCTTGACAGGGACCGGGGAGCTGTTTTTT.

This clone was detected only once. This chain connects TRBV7-2 to TRBJ2-3, with 11 bases identical to TRBD2. Germline assignment: CDR1 SGHTA and CDR2 FQGNSA. Unmatched junction bases numbered 8, after V lost 6 bases and J lost 3 bases. The CDR3 runs to 16 residues. Here the CDR3 reads CASRSHGLAGTDTQYF. In DNA form, the CDR3 reads TGTGCCAGCAGATCCCACGGACTAGCGGGTACAGATACGCAGTATTTT.

V is TRBV30 and J is TRBJ1-2; 7 bases are shared with TRBD1. Looked up from germline, CDR1 is GTSNPN and CDR2 is SVGIG (reference sequence). V lost 3 bases and J lost 7; bases outside the gene matches: 5. There are 12 residues in the CDR3. The CDR3 DNA reads TGTGCCTGGAGGCTAGGGGGCGTTGGCTACACCTTC. It translates to CAWRLGGVGYTF.

The chain is built from TRBV5-6 and TRBJ2-3; maybe TRBD2 (5 bases). From germline, CDR1 is SGHDT and CDR2 YYEEEE. CDR3 length: 17 residues. Deletions cut 0 bases from V and 2 bases from J, with 16 bases between. CDR3 in DNA: TGTGCCAGCAGCTTGGACCACCTAGTGAGGGTCACAGATACGCAGTATTTT. Its translation is CASSLDHLVRVTDTQYF.

The rearrangement joins TRBV11-2 to TRBJ2-3; D possibly corresponds to TRBD2 (5 bases). The CDR3 is made up of 16 amino acids. The V end lost 3 bases, the J end lost 0 bases, and 13 bases lay between the germline ends. CDR1 is SGHAT, CDR2 FQNNGV, per germline. The CDR3: CASSLGEGASTDTQYF. The CDR3, as DNA: TGTGCCAGCAGCTTGGGTGAGGGAGCGAGCACAGATACGCAGTATTTT.

The V and J genes are TRBV15 and TRBJ1-4; no clear D gene. Germline CDR1 LNHNV, CDR2 YYDKDF (reference sequence). The CDR3 consists of 13 residues. V was pared by 0 bases and J by 7 bases, with 6 bases between. CDR3 DNA sequence: TGTGCCACCAGCAGAGAGACATCTGAAAAACTGTTTTTT. Residues: CATSRETSEKLFF.

The V and J genes are TRBV7-2 and TRBJ1-1; 9 bases align to TRBD1. Trimming removed 6 bases from V and 3 bases from J; junction bases left unmatched: 17. The germline gives CDR1 SGHTA, CDR2 FQGNSA. The CDR3 sequence is 18 residues long. The CDR3 protein is CASRPRTGGARLDTEAFF. The CDR3 coding sequence is TGTGCCAGCAGACCCCGCACAGGGGGCGCGAGGCTGGACACTGAAGCTTTCTTT.

This chain connects TRBV6-1 to TRBJ2-7, with D possibly matching TRBD1 (6 bases). Trimming removed 0 bases from V and 3 bases from J, with 12 bases in between. Germline V gene lookup returns CDR1 MNHNS and CDR2 SASEGT. The CDR3 contains 15 residues. CDR3 nucleotide sequence: TGTGCCAGCAGTGAAGCCGCAGGGGAATACTACGAGCAGTACGTC. This codes for CASSEAAGEYYEQYV.

The rearrangement joins TRBV30 to TRBJ2-7; TRBD2 matches at 7 bases. From germline, CDR1 is GTSNPN and CDR2 SVGIG (reference sequence). The CDR3 runs 16 residues. V shed 4 bases and J 0 bases; nucleotides not matched to a gene: 12. DNA for the CDR3: TGTGCCTGGACTCGACCGCTAGCGGAGAACTCCTACGAGCAGTACGTC. As protein: CAWTRPLAENSYEQYV.